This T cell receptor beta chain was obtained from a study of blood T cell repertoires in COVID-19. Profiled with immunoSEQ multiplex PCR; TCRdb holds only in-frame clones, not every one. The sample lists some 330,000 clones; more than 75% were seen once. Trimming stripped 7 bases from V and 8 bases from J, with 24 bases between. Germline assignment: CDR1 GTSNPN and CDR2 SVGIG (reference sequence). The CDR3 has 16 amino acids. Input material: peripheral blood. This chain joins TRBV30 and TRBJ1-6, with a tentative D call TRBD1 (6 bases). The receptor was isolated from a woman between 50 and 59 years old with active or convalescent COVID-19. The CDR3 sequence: CASPLYRVGRDSPLHF. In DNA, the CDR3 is TGTGCCTCCCCCCTATACAGGGTCGGGAGGGATTCACCCCTCCACTTT.